The 26 T cell receptor beta chains below were found in one sample sequenced in a study of OX40 agonist ivuxolimab in advanced cancers. Produced via immunoSEQ multiplex PCR; TCRdb's table is partial and in-frame only. The sample has 48,000 or so clones, 85% to 95% seen once. This specimen was CD4+ or CD8+ T cells sorted from blood, taken in a trial of the OX40 agonist ivuxolimab. The receptor set was obtained from an adult with an advanced solid tumor such as melanoma, head and neck, liver or kidney cancer.

As for this clone: The junction departs from the called germline gene at one end, perhaps through a read error. The CDR3 DNA sequence: TGTGCCAGCAGCCCGCGGGGGCAGGGCGCCAAAGATTCCTTC. Protein product: CASSPRGQGAKDSF. The chain recombines TRBV5-6 with TRBJ2-7; perhaps TRBD2 as D (7 bases). Germline loops: CDR1 SGHDT, CDR2 YYEEEE. CDR3 length: 14 amino acids.

The V call is TRBV19, the J call TRBJ2-1, with 7 nucleotides matching TRBD2. The CDR3 extends over 14 amino acids. The junction had 3 bases not matched to a gene; V was cut back by 5 bases and J by 2 bases. Germline CDR1 and CDR2: LNHDA and SQIVND (reference sequence). CDR3 region: CASSGLAAYNEQFF. The CDR3 DNA reads as TGTGCCAGTAGTGGGCTAGCGGCCTACAATGAGCAGTTCTTC.

V gene TRBV4-1 combines with J gene TRBJ2-1, with 14 bases identical to TRBD2. Unmatched junction bases numbered 6, after V lost 4 bases and J lost 1 base. This CDR3 contains 18 residues. Germline CDR1 and CDR2: MGHRA and YSYEKL. In nucleotides, the CDR3 is TGCGCCAGCAGCCCGAGTGGGACTAGCGGGGGTTCCTACAATGAGCAGTTCTTC. Translated: CASSPSGTSGGSYNEQFF.

This clone showed up just once. V gene TRBV27 combines with J gene TRBJ2-5, with D hard to call. In germline, CDR1 is MNHEY, CDR2 SMNVEV (reference sequence). Trimming removed 6 bases from V and 0 bases from J, with 11 bases in between. There are 14 residues in the CDR3. CDR3 residues: CASRRGPNQETQYF. The DNA for the CDR3 is TGTGCCAGCAGGAGAGGACCTAACCAAGAGACCCAGTACTTC.

The genes are TRBV11-2 and TRBJ2-1; 10 nucleotides agree with TRBD2. The CDR3 contains 14 residues. Trimming took 4 bases from V and 6 from J; bases not matched to a gene: 3. CDR1 is SGHAT and CDR2 is FQNNGV in the germline V gene. The CDR3 DNA reads as TGTGCCAGCAGCTCAAGCGGGGGGGCCAATGAGCAGTTCTTC. Translated, it gives CASSSSGGANEQFF. Using reference TRBV11-2 and TRBJ2-1 for the parts outside the CDR3, the full variable domain is EAGVAQSPRYKIIEKRQSVAFWCNPISGHATLYWYQQILGQGPKLLIQFQNNGVVDDSQLPKDRFSAERLKGVDSTLKIQPAKLEDSAVYLCASSSSGGANEQFFGPGTRLTVL.

This sequence joins TRBV15 and TRBJ2-1, with a possible D match to TRBD1 (6 bases). V lost 3 bases to trimming and J lost 5 bases, with 17 bases between them. Germline V gene sequence: CDR1 LNHNV, CDR2 YYDKDF (reference sequence). The CDR3 sequence is 16 residues long. The CDR3 loop reads CATSRNRETFDNEQFF. In DNA, the CDR3 is TGTGCCACCAGCAGGAACAGGGAAACTTTTGACAATGAGCAGTTCTTC.

The chain recombines TRBV11-2 with TRBJ1-4; 7 nucleotides match TRBD1. The trim removed 3 bases at V and 4 bases at J, leaving 11 bases unmatched. From germline, CDR1 is SGHAT and CDR2 FQNNGV. The CDR3 has 17 residues. CDR3 residues: CASSLTRLGQSNEKLFF. The CDR3 bases are TGTGCCAGCAGCTTGACCCGGTTGGGACAGAGTAATGAAAAACTGTTTTTT. The full variable domain, with the rest looked up from reference TRBV11-2 and TRBJ1-4, is EAGVAQSPRYKIIEKRQSVAFWCNPISGHATLYWYQQILGQGPKLLIQFQNNGVVDDSQLPKDRFSAERLKGVDSTLKIQPAKLEDSAVYLCASSLTRLGQSNEKLFFGSGTQLSVL.

The rearrangement uses TRBV25-1 and TRBJ1-1; 9 nucleotides match TRBD1. CDR1 and CDR2 from the germline V gene are MGHDK and SYGVNS. After removal of 2 bases from V and 5 bases from J, the junction contained 3 bases not matched to a gene. CDR3 length: 14 residues. CDR3 sequence reads: CASSENRGLTEAFF. The CDR3 bases are TGTGCCAGCAGTGAAAACAGGGGGCTTACTGAAGCTTTCTTT.

The chain employs TRBV19 and TRBJ2-1; the match to TRBD1 covers 9 bases. CDR1 is LNHDA and CDR2 is SQIVND in the germline V gene (reference sequence). V lost 3 bases, J lost 5 bases, and 5 bases stayed unmatched. CDR3 length: 15 residues. CDR3 sequence reads: CASSIDRGLNNEQFF. The CDR3 DNA follows: TGTGCCAGTAGTATTGACAGGGGGTTGAACAATGAGCAGTTCTTC.

The chain has TRBV7-9 and TRBJ2-7; tentative D call: TRBD2 (6 bases). V was trimmed by 5 bases and J by 0 bases, leaving 8 bases between them. CDR1 SEHNR and CDR2 FQNEAQ come from the germline V gene (reference sequence). The CDR3 extends over 13 amino acids. This CDR3 is CASSHGSSYEQYV. As DNA, the CDR3 is TGTGCCAGCAGCCACGGGAGCTCCTACGAGCAGTACGTC.

The rearrangement joins TRBV6-4 to TRBJ2-1, with TRBD2 matching 10 bases. CDR3 size: 15 residues. The germline gives CDR1 MRHNA, CDR2 SNTAGT. After removal of 5 bases from V and 5 bases from J, the junction contained 6 bases not matched to a gene. CDR3 DNA sequence: TGTGCCAGCAGTTACAGCGGGGGGGCAGACAATGAGCAGTTCTTC. Translating gives CASSYSGGADNEQFF.

In this sample, this clone turned up once. CDR3 sequence reads: CASSLVGQLNYGYTF. CDR3 in DNA: TGTGCCAGCAGCTTGGTAGGACAGCTTAACTATGGCTACACCTTC. This chain joins TRBV5-4 and TRBJ1-2; a weak D match, TRBD1 (6 bases). V was trimmed by 0 bases and J by 1 base, leaving 10 bases between them. This CDR3 is 15 amino acids long. Germline assignment: CDR1 SGHNT and CDR2 YYREEE (reference sequence).

The chain employs TRBV7-9 and TRBJ1-2; D is unresolved. From germline, CDR1 is SEHNR and CDR2 FQNEAQ (reference sequence). Between the trimmed V and J ends, which lost 5 bases and 8 bases, there was a span of 18 bases. The CDR3 is 14 amino acids. The chain's CDR3 is CASSILSEMRGYTF. Written as DNA, the CDR3 is TGTGCCAGCAGCATATTGTCCGAAATGAGAGGCTACACCTTC.

The rearrangement uses TRBV13 and TRBJ2-2; TRBD1 aligns across 10 bases. The CDR3 extends over 14 amino acids. V was clipped by 5 bases and J by 8 bases; unmatched bases: 5. CDR1 is PRHDT, CDR2 FYEKMQ, per germline (reference sequence). The CDR3 protein is CASSPGTGDGELFF. Here the CDR3 DNA reads TGTGCCAGCAGCCCGGGGACAGGGGATGGGGAGCTGTTTTTT.

This clone occurred once. The V gene is TRBV7-2, the J gene TRBJ2-5; the D is unclear. Germline-derived CDR1 and CDR2 are SGHTA and FQGNSA. Trimming took off 1 base at V and 2 bases at J, with 8 bases between the two ends. The CDR3 length is 14 residues. The CDR3 sequence is CASSLVYSQETQYF. In DNA form, the CDR3 reads TGTGCCAGCAGCTTAGTTTACTCGCAAGAGACCCAGTACTTC.

The chain employs TRBV6-5 and TRBJ1-2, with D possibly matching TRBD1 (5 bases). Deletions cut 0 bases from V and 4 bases from J, with 15 bases between. In germline, CDR1 is MNHEY, CDR2 SVGAGI. This CDR3 contains 16 residues. CDR3 in amino acids: CASSYSVGEWGYGYTF. The CDR3 region has the DNA TGTGCCAGCAGTTACTCGGTGGGGGAGTGGGGCTATGGCTACACCTTC.

This clone showed up just once. CDR3 in DNA: TGTGCCAGCAGTGGGGCTTCGGCCGGGTGGGAGCAGTACGTC. Amino acid sequence: CASSGASAGWEQYV. V is TRBV6-1 and J is TRBJ2-7; D is ambiguous. V lost 4 bases and J lost 7, with 17 bases in between. CDR1 MNHNS and CDR2 SASEGT come from the germline V gene. This CDR3 contains 14 residues.

The chain carries TRBV19 and TRBJ1-1; D ambiguous. Trimming cost V 1 base and J 1 base, with 10 bases left between them. Germline assignment: CDR1 LNHDA and CDR2 SQIVND (reference sequence). This CDR3 region has 15 residues. The CDR3 DNA reads as TGTGCCAGTAGTATAGTTTTAGGCAAGAACACTGAAGCTTTCTTT. It translates to CASSIVLGKNTEAFF.

This clone came up once. The chain combines TRBV27 with TRBJ2-3; D gene unclear. Trimming removed 8 bases at V and 0 bases at J, with 18 bases between. CDR1 and CDR2 (germline): MNHEY, SMNVEV (reference sequence). This CDR3 is built from 16 residues. In nucleotides, the CDR3 is TGTGCCAGCCGCTTTTATCTAGGATCTAGCACAGATACGCAGTATTTT. Amino acid sequence: CASRFYLGSSTDTQYF.

The V call is TRBV4-1, the J call TRBJ1-1; D ambiguous. V was pared by 0 bases and J by 0 bases, with 11 bases between. Germline CDR1 reads MGHRA; CDR2 reads YSYEKL. This CDR3 has 16 residues. The CDR3, as DNA: TGCGCCAGCAGCCAAGATGGCCCTTCTATGAACACTGAAGCTTTCTTT. Protein: CASSQDGPSMNTEAFF.

The sample holds one count of this clone. CDR3 DNA: TGTGCCAGCAGCCTACCGACAGCCAACAATGAGCAGTTCTTC. This translates into CASSLPTANNEQFF. The V call is TRBV7-3, the J call TRBJ2-1, with TRBD1 as a possible D gene (5 bases). Between the trimmed V and J ends, which lost 5 bases and 5 bases, there was a span of 13 bases. The CDR3 runs 14 residues. Germline values: CDR1 SGHTA, CDR2 FQGTGA.

This chain uses TRBV5-5 with TRBJ2-2; D is uncertain. Germline CDR1 is SGHKS and CDR2 is YYEKEE (reference sequence). V shed 0 bases and J shed 6 bases, with 12 bases lying between them. This CDR3 region has 15 residues. The CDR3 region is CASSLGVSSAGELFF. Written as DNA, the CDR3 is TGTGCCAGCAGCTTGGGCGTCTCCAGCGCCGGGGAGCTGTTTTTT.

This clone came up once. The chain employs TRBV27 and TRBJ2-5; D remains unclear. This CDR3 is built from 15 residues. Trimming shortened V by 3 bases and J by 2 bases, and 13 bases separated the two germline ends. Germline V CDR1 and CDR2: MNHEY, SMNVEV (reference sequence). The CDR3 DNA follows: TGTGCCAGCAGTTTTATGCTATCCTATCAAGAGACCCAGTACTTC. Protein sequence: CASSFMLSYQETQYF.

This chain joins TRBV13 and TRBJ1-3; D gene ambiguous. The V end lost 5 bases, the J end lost 0 bases, and 8 bases lay between the germline ends. CDR3 length: 14 residues. Per germline, CDR1 PRHDT and CDR2 FYEKMQ (reference sequence). The CDR3 spells CASSPTVSGNTIYF. CDR3 bases: TGTGCCAGCAGCCCCACTGTCTCTGGAAACACCATATATTTT.

This clone was recorded only once. This chain links TRBV5-4 with TRBJ2-1; D not resolved. The germline V and J ends were trimmed by 2 bases and 2 bases, with 5 bases remaining between them. CDR1 SGHNT and CDR2 YYREEE come from the germline V gene (reference sequence). This CDR3 is built from 13 residues. CDR3: CASSLAPYNEQFF. The CDR3 DNA is TGTGCCAGCAGCTTAGCCCCCTACAATGAGCAGTTCTTC.

The chain links TRBV2 to TRBJ2-7, with 7 bases that match TRBD2. Germline V gives CDR1 SNHLY, CDR2 FYNNEI. The CDR3 consists of 13 residues. Unmatched junction bases numbered 7, after V lost 4 bases and J lost 7 bases. CDR3 protein: CASSASGNGEQYF. In nucleotides, the CDR3 is TGTGCCAGCAGTGCGAGCGGGAATGGGGAGCAGTACTTC.